This TCR beta chain originates from a study of blood T cells in healthy people across ages. Using a J-beta primer mix together with a sample-barcoded 5' primer, a second PCR was run for about 6 to 11 cycles. TCRdb recomputed calls from the 5' RACE reads with MiXCR, one row per CDR3 protein. The sample gives over a million distinct CDR3 sequences, 40% to 55% of which show up once; under 20% is in the top ten. Trimming removed 0 bases at V and 3 bases at J, with 12 bases between. Germline values: CDR1 SGHRS, CDR2 YFSETQ. This CDR3 is 15 amino acids long. Sequences were obtained from blood. This clonotype was sampled from an older woman in good health. This chain joins TRBV5-1 and TRBJ1-1, with a tentative D call TRBD1 (6 bases). The CDR3 protein is CASSLEAQGYTEAFF. The CDR3 DNA reads TGCGCCAGCAGCTTGGAGGCACAGGGATACACTGAAGCTTTCTTT.